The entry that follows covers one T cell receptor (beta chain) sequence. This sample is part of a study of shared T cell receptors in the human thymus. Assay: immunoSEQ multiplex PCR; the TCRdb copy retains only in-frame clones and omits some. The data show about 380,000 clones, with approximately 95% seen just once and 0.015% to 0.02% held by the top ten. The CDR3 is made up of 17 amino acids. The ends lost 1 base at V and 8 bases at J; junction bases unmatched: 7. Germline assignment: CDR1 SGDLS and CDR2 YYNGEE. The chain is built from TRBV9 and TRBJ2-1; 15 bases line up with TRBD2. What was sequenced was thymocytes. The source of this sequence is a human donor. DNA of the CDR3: TGTGCCAGCAGCGTAATGGGACTAGCGGGAGGTGCCGATGAGCAGTTCTTC. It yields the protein CASSVMGLAGGADEQFF.